Each of the 10 T cell receptor beta chains below was sequenced from the same sample in a study of human T cells and chemical hapten exposure. TCRdb redid the calling of the RACE reads with MiXCR, one entry per CDR3 protein. The data show some 80,000 distinct CDR3 sequences, 9.5% to 13% seen once. Time point specified: patch test 2, 6 weeks after DPC sensitization. Treatment given: therapeutic diphenylcyclopropenone sensitization with weekly scalp DPC. The sequences come from whole blood, collected in connection with sensitization to the hapten diphenylcyclopropenone (DPC). The receptor source for this set is a woman in her twenties or thirties with alopecia areata. Some clones in this sample may be carry-over from other donors' samples.

The table lists this clonotype with a few counts. V usage is TRBV10-3 and J usage is TRBJ1-2, with D perhaps TRBD1 (6 bases). This CDR3 has 17 residues. V dropped 8 bases and J dropped 3 bases, with 25 bases sitting between them. The germline V gene has CDR1 ENHRY and CDR2 SYGVKD. The CDR3 protein is CAIHYKEQGEGDYGYTF. CDR3 sequence (DNA): TGTGCCATCCATTATAAAGAACAGGGAGAGGGGGACTATGGCTACACCTTC.

Turning to this clonotype: At one of its ends the junction is not consistent with the germline gene, which may arise from a read error. The chain carries TRBV5-1 and TRBJ1-5; weak D call: TRBD1 (5 bases). Germline V gene sequence: CDR1 SGHRS, CDR2 YFSETQ. The length of the CDR3 is 13 residues. The CDR3 spells CANSRSGNQPQHF. The CDR3 nucleotides are TGCGCCAACAGCCGGTCAGGGAATCAGCCCCAGCATTTT.

This clonotype has more than one count but fewer than ten. The chain couples TRBV6-2 or TRBV6-3 to TRBJ2-3; D is perhaps TRBD2 (5 bases). Germline lookup yields CDR1 MNHEY and CDR2 SVGEGT. This CDR3 is 16 amino acids long. V was clipped by 2 bases and J by 2 bases, with 14 bases between them. The CDR3 region is CASSYQSGTPTDTQYF. DNA for the CDR3: TGTGCCAGCAGTTACCAAAGCGGCACTCCCACAGATACGCAGTATTTT.

This clonotype came up once. The chain carries TRBV28 and TRBJ1-1; maybe TRBD1 (5 bases). Trimming cost V 11 bases and J 1 base, with 14 bases left between them. There are 13 residues in the CDR3. CDR1 is MDHEN and CDR2 is SYDVKM in the germline V gene. The CDR3 DNA sequence: TGTGCCTCCTCGGGGGTTCCGAACACTGAAGCTTTCTTT. Translated, it gives CASSGVPNTEAFF.

The J gene is TRBJ1-1, the V gene TRBV28; D is undetermined. The CDR3 has 14 amino acids. The V end lost 3 bases, the J end lost 0 bases, and 8 bases lay between the germline ends. CDR1 and CDR2 (germline): MDHEN, SYDVKM. The CDR3 coding sequence is TGTGCCAGCAGTTTCCGGGCCTTGAACACTGAAGCTTTCTTT. Amino acids: CASSFRALNTEAFF. Looking up the rest from reference TRBV28 and TRBJ1-1 gives the full variable domain: DVKVTQSSRYLVKRTGEKVFLECVQDMDHENMFWYRQDPGLGLRLIYFSYDVKMKEKGDIPEGYSVSREKKERFSLILESASTNQTSMYLCASSFRALNTEAFFGQGTRLTVV.

This chain joins TRBV14 and TRBJ2-1; no firm D call. V lost 3 bases and J lost 3, with 3 bases in between. The CDR3 has 12 residues. CDR1 and CDR2 (germline): SGHDN, FVKESK. The CDR3 DNA follows: TGTGCCAGCAGCCAGAGCTACAATGAGCAGTTCTTC. Encoded protein: CASSQSYNEQFF.

This clonotype was counted only a few times. The chain is built from TRBV12-3 or TRBV12-4 and TRBJ1-1, with a possible D match to TRBD1 (5 bases). The germline V and J ends were trimmed by 3 bases and 4 bases, with 15 bases remaining between them. The CDR3 extends over 15 amino acids. CDR3 loop: CASSFSTARVTEAFF. CDR3 bases: TGTGCCAGCAGTTTTTCGACAGCTAGGGTCACTGAAGCTTTCTTT.

This clonotype was detected only a few times. V usage is TRBV12-3 or TRBV12-4 and J usage is TRBJ1-1, with D maybe TRBD1 (6 bases). This CDR3 is built from 15 residues. Trimming took off 6 bases at V and 1 base at J, with 15 bases between the two ends. CDR3 sequence (DNA): TGTGCCAGCAGACCCCCCGGGGGCAGGAACACTGAAGCTTTCTTT. Translating it yields CASRPPGGRNTEAFF.

This clonotype was counted only a few times. The gene calls are TRBV14 and TRBJ2-5; D remains ambiguous. The CDR3 length is 17 residues. V gave up 2 bases and J gave up 1 base, with 17 bases separating them. Germline CDR1 SGHDN, CDR2 FVKESK. The CDR3 bases are TGTGCCAGCAGCCAATTCGGCCGCCCTTCTCCCCAAGAGACCCAGTACTTC. It codes for CASSQFGRPSPQETQYF. The variable domain in full, with the rest retrieved from reference TRBV14 and TRBJ2-5, is EAGVTQFPSHSVIEKGQTVTLRCDPISGHDNLYWYRRVMGKEIKFLLHFVKESKQDESGMPNNRFLAERTGGTYSTLKVQPAELEDSGVYFCASSQFGRPSPQETQYFGPGTRLLVL.

Many counts were recorded for this clonotype. V usage is TRBV5-1 and J usage is TRBJ1-5, with D possibly matching TRBD1 (5 bases). The germline V gene has CDR1 SGHRS and CDR2 YFSETQ. The CDR3 extends over 17 amino acids. V was cut by 4 bases and J by 6 bases, with 23 bases left in between. For the CDR3, the DNA is TGCGCCAGCAGCGATCAGTGGAGAAGGGGTTATCGTCAGCCCCAGCATTTT. Its translation is CASSDQWRRGYRQPQHF. The full variable domain, with the rest looked up from reference TRBV5-1 and TRBJ1-5, is KAGVTQTPRYLIKTRGQQVTLSCSPISGHRSVSWYQQTPGQGLQFLFEYFSETQRNKGNFPGRFSGRQFSNSRSEMNVSTLELGDSALYLCASSDQWRRGYRQPQHFGDGTRLSIL.